This T cell receptor (beta chain) was obtained from a study of blood T cell repertoires in COVID-19. About the study: Some COVID-19 samples were acute and others convalescent; all came from the United States, Italy and Spain. T cells, B-cell-depleted T cells, or PBMCs supplied cDNA or gDNA.

This CDR3 region has 15 residues. Germline V gives CDR1 SGHNT, CDR2 YYREEE (reference sequence). Deletions cut 2 bases from V and 5 bases from J, with 11 bases between. Source study methods: Amplification from reference gene primers served as the basis for estimated nucleated cell counts. Sequenced by immunoSEQ multiplex PCR; TCRdb stores in-frame clones only, minus some. The DNA was the basis for D and trimming; V, J and clone size are from that table. The sample contains over 250,000 clones, about nine tenths of which appear only once. Material: peripheral blood. The V gene is TRBV5-4, the J gene TRBJ1-6; D unresolved. The receptor was derived from a man aged 45-65 years with acute or convalescent COVID-19. The CDR3 nucleotides are TGTGCCAGCAGCTTTTTAGACACGAATAATTCACCCCTCCACTTT. It encodes CASSFLDTNNSPLHF.